The T cell receptor beta chain under discussion was sequenced for a study of blood T cell repertoires in COVID-19. About the research overall: Specimens from acute and convalescent COVID-19 originated in the United States, Italy and Spain. Nucleic acid was either cDNA or gDNA, and it came from T cells, B-cell-depleted T cells, or PBMCs.

Per the original data handling: Reference gene primer amplification yielded estimated nucleated cell counts. The table came from immunoSEQ multiplex PCR; TCRdb's copy has only in-frame clones and leaves some out. That table is the source of V, J and clone size, and D and trimming were worked out from the DNA. The sample records fewer than 200,000 clones, approximately 80% being singletons. Enrollment of patients from Seattle took place during active infection, with longitudinal follow-up. This clone occurred a few times. The CDR3 is 13 amino acids. Trimming took 1 base from V and 6 from J, leaving 10 bases between them. In germline, CDR1 is SGHRS, CDR2 YFSETQ.

The sequencing input was peripheral blood. V is TRBV5-1 and J is TRBJ1-2; possibly TRBD1 for D (5 bases). The sequence came from an elderly woman with COVID-19, enrolled during active disease. The CDR3, as DNA: TGCGCCAGCAGCTTGCTGGGGGGGGATGGCTACACCTTC. Protein: CASSLLGGDGYTF.